These 8 T cell receptor beta chains came from one sample sequenced in a study of cytomegalovirus exposure and HLA in healthy donors. PCR amplification relied on 60 Vbeta primers (plus 13 Jbeta primers). Repertoires were generated with immunoSEQ multiplex PCR, while TCRdb's copy carries only in-frame clones and drops some. Here the sample spans about 140,000 clones, 78% being singletons. The sequenced material came from PBMCs. These receptors originate from a female donor in good health and CMV-seronegative.

The sample holds one count of this clone. The chain recombines TRBV27 with TRBJ1-1; D might be TRBD1 (6 bases). CDR1 MNHEY and CDR2 SMNVEV come from the germline V gene (reference sequence). The CDR3 spans 15 residues. The ends were cut back, 1 base at V and 6 bases at J, with 15 bases in the middle. CDR3 amino acids: CASSLWRGGIPEAFF. The CDR3 DNA reads TGTGCCAGCAGTTTATGGAGGGGGGGAATCCCTGAAGCTTTCTTT.

V and J are TRBV30 and TRBJ1-2, with a tentative D call TRBD1 (5 bases). The V and J ends lost 3 bases and 4 bases respectively, with 18 bases between them. Germline CDR1 and CDR2: GTSNPN and SVGIG (reference sequence). This CDR3 comprises 15 residues. As DNA, the CDR3 is TGTGCCTGGAGCGTCCGCCGTGGGGCCACCTATGGCTACACCTTC. It encodes CAWSVRRGATYGYTF.

The V gene is TRBV29-1, the J gene TRBJ2-7; no clear D. Trimming took off 4 bases at V and 0 bases at J, with 7 bases between the two ends. This CDR3 is 12 amino acids long. From germline, CDR1 is SQVTM and CDR2 ANQGSEA. For the CDR3, the DNA is TGCAGCGTTGGACTCAGCTCCTACGAGCAGTACTTC. Translating gives CSVGLSSYEQYF.

The CDR3 loop is CASSYSGLLNEKLFF. In nucleotides, the CDR3 is TGTGCCAGCAGTTACTCAGGGCTACTTAATGAAAAACTGTTTTTT. The chain uses TRBV28 and TRBJ1-4, with D tentatively TRBD1 (5 bases). This CDR3 comprises 15 residues. Looked up from germline, CDR1 is MDHEN and CDR2 is SYDVKM. V lost 4 bases and J lost 4, with 13 bases in between.

This clone was seen just once. The CDR3 sequence: CASSLDSEAEQYF. The CDR3 DNA sequence: TGCGCCAGCAGCTTGGATAGCGAGGCCGAGCAGTACTTC. V and J are TRBV5-1 and TRBJ2-7, with D perhaps TRBD2 (5 bases). Germline CDR1 is SGHRS and CDR2 is YFSETQ. This CDR3 is built from 13 residues. V was shortened by 0 bases and J by 6 bases, with 10 bases between the two germline ends. The full variable domain, rest sourced from reference TRBV5-1 and TRBJ2-7, is KAGVTQTPRYLIKTRGQQVTLSCSPISGHRSVSWYQQTPGQGLQFLFEYFSETQRNKGNFPGRFSGRQFSNSRSEMNVSTLELGDSALYLCASSLDSEAEQYFGPGTRLTVT.

The chain recombines TRBV25-1 with TRBJ2-1, with a weak D call TRBD2 (7 bases). The CDR3 sequence is 14 residues long. V lost 6 bases and J 8 bases, leaving 17 bases between the germline ends. Germline CDR1 and CDR2: MGHDK and SYGVNS. For the CDR3, the DNA is TGTGCCAGCAGAGGGGGGGGCGTTATGGATGAGCAGTTCTTC. It encodes CASRGGGVMDEQFF.

The chain links TRBV6-1 to TRBJ1-5; unclear D gene. Germline V gene sequence: CDR1 MNHNS, CDR2 SASEGT. This CDR3 spans 15 amino acids. V lost 0 bases to trimming and J lost 3 bases, with 9 bases between them. The CDR3 is CASSEARGSNQPQHF. CDR3 bases: TGTGCCAGCAGTGAAGCGCGCGGATCCAATCAGCCCCAGCATTTT.

The chain employs TRBV28 and TRBJ1-4; 7 bases are a match to TRBD1. V was clipped by 11 bases and J by 7 bases; unmatched bases: 22. Germline V gene lookup returns CDR1 MDHEN and CDR2 SYDVKM. The CDR3 loop spans 17 amino acids. CDR3 loop: CAARQGSNKPSSEKLFF. The CDR3 nucleotides read TGTGCCGCCCGACAGGGATCAAATAAGCCCTCTAGTGAAAAACTGTTTTTT.